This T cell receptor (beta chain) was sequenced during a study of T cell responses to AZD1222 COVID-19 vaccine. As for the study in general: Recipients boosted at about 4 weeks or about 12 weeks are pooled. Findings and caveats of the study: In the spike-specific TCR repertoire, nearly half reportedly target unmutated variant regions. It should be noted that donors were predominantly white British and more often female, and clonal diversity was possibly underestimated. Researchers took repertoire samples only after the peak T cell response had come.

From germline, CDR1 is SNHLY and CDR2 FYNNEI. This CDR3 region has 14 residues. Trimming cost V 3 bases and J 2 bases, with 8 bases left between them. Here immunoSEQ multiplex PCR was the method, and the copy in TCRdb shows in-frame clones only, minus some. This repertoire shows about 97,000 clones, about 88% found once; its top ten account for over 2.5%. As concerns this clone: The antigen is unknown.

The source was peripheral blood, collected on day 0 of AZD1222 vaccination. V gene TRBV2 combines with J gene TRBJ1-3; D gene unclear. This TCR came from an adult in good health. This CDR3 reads CASSERQTGNTIYF. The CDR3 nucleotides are TGTGCCAGCAGTGAGAGGCAGACTGGAAACACCATATATTTT.